This T cell receptor (beta chain) was sequenced for a study of blood T cell repertoires in COVID-19. At the level of the study: Acute-phase and convalescent COVID-19 samples originated in the United States, Italy and Spain.

J gave up 6 bases and V 1 base, and 7 bases lay outside the gene matches. CDR1 and CDR2 from the germline V gene are LGHNA and YNFKEQ. There are 15 residues in the CDR3. Assay: immunoSEQ multiplex PCR; the TCRdb copy retains only in-frame clones and omits some. The repertoire holds 150,000 to 200,000 clones, with under 85% as singletons. The sample consisted of peripheral blood. V gene TRBV4-2 combines with J gene TRBJ2-7, with 9 bases fitting TRBD2. This sequence was found in a man in his fifties or sixties with active or convalescent COVID-19. Written as DNA, the CDR3 is TGTGCCAGCAGCCAAGTGAAAGTAGCGGGAGCCGAGCAGTACTTC. It is translated as CASSQVKVAGAEQYF.